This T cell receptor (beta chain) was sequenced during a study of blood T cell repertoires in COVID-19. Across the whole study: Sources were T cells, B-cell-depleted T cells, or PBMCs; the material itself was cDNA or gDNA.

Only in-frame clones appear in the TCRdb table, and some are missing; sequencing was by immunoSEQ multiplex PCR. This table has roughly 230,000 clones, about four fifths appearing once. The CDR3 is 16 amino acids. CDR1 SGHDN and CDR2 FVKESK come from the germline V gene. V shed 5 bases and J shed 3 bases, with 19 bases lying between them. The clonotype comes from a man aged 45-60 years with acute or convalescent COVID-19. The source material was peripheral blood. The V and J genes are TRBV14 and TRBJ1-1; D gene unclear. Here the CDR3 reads CASSSLSGRFYTEAFF. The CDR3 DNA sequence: TGTGCCAGCAGCTCCTTAAGCGGAAGATTTTACACTGAAGCTTTCTTT. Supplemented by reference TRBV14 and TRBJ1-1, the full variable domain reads EAGVTQFPSHSVIEKGQTVTLRCDPISGHDNLYWYRRVMGKEIKFLLHFVKESKQDESGMPNNRFLAERTGGTYSTLKVQPAELEDSGVYFCASSSLSGRFYTEAFFGQGTRLTVV.